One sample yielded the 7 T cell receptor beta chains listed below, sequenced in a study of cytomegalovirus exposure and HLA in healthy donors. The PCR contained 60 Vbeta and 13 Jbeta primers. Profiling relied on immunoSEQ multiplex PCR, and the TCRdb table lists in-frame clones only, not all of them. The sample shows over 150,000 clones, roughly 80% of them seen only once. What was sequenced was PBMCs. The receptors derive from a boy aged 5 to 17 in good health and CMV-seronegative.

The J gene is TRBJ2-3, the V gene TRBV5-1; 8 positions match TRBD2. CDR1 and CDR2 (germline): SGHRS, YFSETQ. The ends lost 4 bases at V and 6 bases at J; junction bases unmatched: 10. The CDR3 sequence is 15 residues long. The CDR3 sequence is CASSLSGTRRDTQYF. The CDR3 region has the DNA TGCGCCAGCAGCCTTAGCGGGACGCGGCGGGATACGCAGTATTTT.

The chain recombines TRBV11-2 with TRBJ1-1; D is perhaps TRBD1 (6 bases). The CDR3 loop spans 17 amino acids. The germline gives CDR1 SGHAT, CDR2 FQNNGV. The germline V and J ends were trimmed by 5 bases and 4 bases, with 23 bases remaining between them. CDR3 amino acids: CASSPLTGGRGATEAFF. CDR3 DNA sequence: TGTGCCAGCAGCCCCCTCACCGGGGGGCGAGGGGCCACTGAAGCTTTCTTT.

The CDR3 bases are TGTGCCAGCTCGACCATACGGGGAGCACGGAGTTCACCCCTCCACTTT. This gives the protein CASSTIRGARSSPLHF. The chain joins TRBV18 to TRBJ1-6, with unresolved D. The V end was cut by 6 bases, the J end by 9 bases, with 21 bases between. The CDR3 is 16 residues long. From germline, CDR1 is KGHSH and CDR2 LQKENI. Full variable domain (remainder filled in from reference TRBV18 and TRBJ1-6): NAGVMQNPRHLVRRRGQEARLRCSPMKGHSHVYWYRQLPEEGLKFMVYLQKENIIDESGMPKERFSAEFPKEGPSILRIQQVVRGDSAAYFCASSTIRGARSSPLHFGNGTRLTVT.

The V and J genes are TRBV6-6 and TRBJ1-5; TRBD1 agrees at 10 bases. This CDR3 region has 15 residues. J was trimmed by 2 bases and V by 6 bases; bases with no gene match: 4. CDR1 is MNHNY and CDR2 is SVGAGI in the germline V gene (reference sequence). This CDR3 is CASSSGTGGNQPQHF. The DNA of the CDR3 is TGTGCCAGCAGCTCCGGGACAGGGGGCAATCAGCCCCAGCATTTT.

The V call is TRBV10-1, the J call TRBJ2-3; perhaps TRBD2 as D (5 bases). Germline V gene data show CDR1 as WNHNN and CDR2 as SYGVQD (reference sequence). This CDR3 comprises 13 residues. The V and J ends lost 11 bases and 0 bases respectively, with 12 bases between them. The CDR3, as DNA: TGCGCCCGCCTGGACTGGAGCACAGATACGCAGTATTTT. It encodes CARLDWSTDTQYF.

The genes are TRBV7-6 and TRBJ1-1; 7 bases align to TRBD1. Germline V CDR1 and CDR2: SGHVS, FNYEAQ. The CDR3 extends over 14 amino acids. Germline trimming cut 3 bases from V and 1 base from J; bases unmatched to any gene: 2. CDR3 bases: TGTGCCAGCAGCTTGGGGACAGAGAACACTGAAGCTTTCTTT. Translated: CASSLGTENTEAFF. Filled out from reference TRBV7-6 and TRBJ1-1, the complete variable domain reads GAGVSQSPRYKVTKRGQDVALRCDPISGHVSLYWYRQALGQGPEFLTYFNYEAQQDKSGLPNDRFSAERPEGSISTLTIQRTEQRDSAMYRCASSLGTENTEAFFGQGTRLTVV.

CDR3 in amino acids: CAYLDSNLNTEAFF. The CDR3 DNA sequence: TGTGCCTATCTTGATAGCAACCTGAACACTGAAGCTTTCTTT. The gene calls are TRBV30 and TRBJ1-1; D is undetermined. The CDR3 covers 14 residues. Germline CDR1 GTSNPN, CDR2 SVGIG (reference sequence). Trimming shortened V by 7 bases and J by 0 bases, and 15 bases separated the two germline ends.